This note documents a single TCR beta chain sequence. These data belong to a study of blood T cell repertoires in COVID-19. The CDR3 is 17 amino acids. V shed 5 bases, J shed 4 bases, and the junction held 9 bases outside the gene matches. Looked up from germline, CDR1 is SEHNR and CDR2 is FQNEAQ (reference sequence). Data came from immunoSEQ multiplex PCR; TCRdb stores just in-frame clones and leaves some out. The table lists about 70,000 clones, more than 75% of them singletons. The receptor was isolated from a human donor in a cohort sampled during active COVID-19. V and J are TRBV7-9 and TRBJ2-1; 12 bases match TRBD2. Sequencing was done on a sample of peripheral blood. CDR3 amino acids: CASSPLPSGGVYNEQFF. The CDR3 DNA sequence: TGTGCCAGCAGCCCACTCCCTAGCGGGGGGGTGTACAATGAGCAGTTCTTC.